This TCR beta chain was captured by sequencing in a study of T cell changes during pregnancy in multiple sclerosis. The CDR3 contains 15 residues. CDR1 is SGHRS and CDR2 is YFSETQ in the germline V gene. The trim removed 6 bases at V and 7 bases at J, leaving 14 bases unmatched. Libraries were prepared by immunoSEQ multiplex PCR; TCRdb keeps only in-frame clonotypes and omits some of them. Among under 70,000 clones listed, around 92% were seen once. The sequenced sample was peripheral blood, obtained in the third trimester of pregnancy. The J gene is TRBJ2-7, the V gene TRBV5-1; 9 bases are a match to TRBD1. The receptor comes from a female donor in good health, enrolled as a control in a pregnancy study. The CDR3 here is CASKPAALQGAEQYF. CDR3 coding DNA: TGCGCCAGCAAGCCCGCCGCACTACAGGGGGCGGAGCAGTACTTC.